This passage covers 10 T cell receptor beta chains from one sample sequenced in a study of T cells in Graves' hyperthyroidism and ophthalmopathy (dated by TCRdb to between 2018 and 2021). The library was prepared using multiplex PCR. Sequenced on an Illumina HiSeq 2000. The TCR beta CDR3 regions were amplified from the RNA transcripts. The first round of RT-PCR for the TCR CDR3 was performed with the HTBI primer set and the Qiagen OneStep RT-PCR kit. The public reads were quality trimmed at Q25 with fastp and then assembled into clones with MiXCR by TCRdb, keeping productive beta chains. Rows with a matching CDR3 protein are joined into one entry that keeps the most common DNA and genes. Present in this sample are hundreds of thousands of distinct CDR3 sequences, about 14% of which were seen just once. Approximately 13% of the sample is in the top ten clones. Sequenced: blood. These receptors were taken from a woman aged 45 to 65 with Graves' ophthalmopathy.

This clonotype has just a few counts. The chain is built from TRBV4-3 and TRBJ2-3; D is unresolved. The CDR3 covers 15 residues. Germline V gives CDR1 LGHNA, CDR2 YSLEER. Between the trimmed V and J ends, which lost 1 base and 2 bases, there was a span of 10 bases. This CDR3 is CASSQGSRFTDTQYF. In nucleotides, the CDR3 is TGCGCCAGCAGCCAAGGATCAAGGTTCACAGATACGCAGTATTTT.

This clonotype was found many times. This CDR3 reads CASSPGDRGYEQYF. The CDR3 DNA reads TGTGCCAGCAGCCCCGGAGACAGGGGCTACGAGCAGTACTTC. The rearrangement links TRBV3-1 to TRBJ2-7; TRBD1 agrees at 8 bases. Germline V gene data show CDR1 as LGHDT and CDR2 as YNNKEL (reference sequence). The CDR3 has 14 residues. Trimming cost V 4 bases and J 3 bases; bases outside gene matches: 5.

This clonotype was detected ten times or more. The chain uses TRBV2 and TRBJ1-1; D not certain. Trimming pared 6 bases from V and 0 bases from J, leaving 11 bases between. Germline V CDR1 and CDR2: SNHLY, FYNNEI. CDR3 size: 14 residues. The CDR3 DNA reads TGTGCCAGCAGCCAAGACGGTATGAACACTGAAGCTTTCTTT. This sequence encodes CASSQDGMNTEAFF.

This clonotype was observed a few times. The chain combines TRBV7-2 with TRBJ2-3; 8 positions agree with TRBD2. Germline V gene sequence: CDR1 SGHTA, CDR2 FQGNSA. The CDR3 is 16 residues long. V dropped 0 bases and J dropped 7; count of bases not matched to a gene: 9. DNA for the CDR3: TGTGCCAGCAGCTTAGCAGCGGGAGCTTTTGTAAATACGCAGTATTTT. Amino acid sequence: CASSLAAGAFVNTQYF.

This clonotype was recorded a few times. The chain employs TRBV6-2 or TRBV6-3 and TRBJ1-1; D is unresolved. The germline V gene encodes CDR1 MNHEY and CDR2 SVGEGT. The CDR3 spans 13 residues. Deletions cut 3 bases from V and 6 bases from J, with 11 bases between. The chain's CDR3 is CASSYRHRPEAFF. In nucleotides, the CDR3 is TGTGCCAGCAGTTATAGGCATAGGCCTGAAGCTTTCTTT.

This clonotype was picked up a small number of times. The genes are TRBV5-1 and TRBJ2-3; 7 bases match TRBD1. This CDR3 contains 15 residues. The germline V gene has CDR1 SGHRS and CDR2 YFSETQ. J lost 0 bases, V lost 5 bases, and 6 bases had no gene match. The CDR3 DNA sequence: TGCGCCAGCAGTAGAGACAGGGTGAGCACAGATACGCAGTATTTT. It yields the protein CASSRDRVSTDTQYF. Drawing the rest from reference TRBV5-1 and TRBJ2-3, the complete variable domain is KAGVTQTPRYLIKTRGQQVTLSCSPISGHRSVSWYQQTPGQGLQFLFEYFSETQRNKGNFPGRFSGRQFSNSRSEMNVSTLELGDSALYLCASSRDRVSTDTQYFGPGTRLTVL.

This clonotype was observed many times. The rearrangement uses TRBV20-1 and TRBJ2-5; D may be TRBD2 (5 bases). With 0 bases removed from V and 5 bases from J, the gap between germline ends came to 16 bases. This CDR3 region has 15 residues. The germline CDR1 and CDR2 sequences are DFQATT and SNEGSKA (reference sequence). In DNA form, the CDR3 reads TGCAGTGCTAGAGATGGGGAGAACAGATTGGAGACCCAGTACTTC. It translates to CSARDGENRLETQYF.

In DNA, the CDR3 is TGTGCCAGCAGACCACAACTTGACGAGACCCAGTACTTC. Its protein is CASRPQLDETQYF. J is TRBJ2-5 and V is TRBV27; D gene ambiguous. The CDR3 consists of 13 residues. Trimming shortened V by 6 bases and J by 5 bases, and 13 bases separated the two germline ends. Germline CDR1 reads MNHEY; CDR2 reads SMNVEV (reference sequence).

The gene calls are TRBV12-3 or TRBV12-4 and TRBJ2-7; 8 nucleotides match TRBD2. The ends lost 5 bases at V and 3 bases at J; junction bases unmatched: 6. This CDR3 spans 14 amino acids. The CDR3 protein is CASSPGGDLYEQYF. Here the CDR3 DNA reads TGTGCCAGCAGTCCGGGGGGGGATCTCTACGAGCAGTACTTC.

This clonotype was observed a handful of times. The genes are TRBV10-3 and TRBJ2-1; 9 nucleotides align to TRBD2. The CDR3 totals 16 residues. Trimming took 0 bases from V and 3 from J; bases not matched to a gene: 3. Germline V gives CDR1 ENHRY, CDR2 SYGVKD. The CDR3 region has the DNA TGTGCCATCAGTGAGTCGTTAGCGGGAGACTACAATGAGCAGTTCTTC. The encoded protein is CAISESLAGDYNEQFF.